This TCR beta chain was sequenced for a study of T-cell memory formation after mild COVID-19. Findings and caveats of the study: Clones contracting over day 15 to 85 were CD4/CD8 balanced, with later expanders leaning CD4+. Cross-reactive memory seemingly joined, as some responding clones were found in pre-infection memory.

MiXCR, applied by TCRdb to the 5' RACE reads, yields one record per CDR3 protein. The sample includes under 300,000 distinct CDR3 sequences, roughly 9.4% of them seen just once. Per the germline V gene, CDR1 is DFQATT and CDR2 is SNEGSKA (reference sequence). V dropped 6 bases and J dropped 4 bases, with 15 bases sitting between them. CDR3 length equals 14 residues. This clonotype occurred a few times. The antigen remains undetermined. The sequenced sample consisted of PBMCs or a T cell subset sorted from them (not recorded which). The rearrangement joins TRBV20-1 to TRBJ2-2; D might be TRBD1 or TRBD2, each matching 5 bases. The sequence derives from a man between 18 and 29 years old who had mild COVID-19 (a few samples of this study predate the infection). Cell type and time point are not known. The CDR3 DNA reads TGCAGTGCCCGGGGACGGCCGGGCACCGGGGAGCTGTTTTTT. Translated: CSARGRPGTGELFF.